This note documents a single TCR beta chain sequence. This sample is drawn from a study of T cell changes during pregnancy in multiple sclerosis. Only in-frame clones appear in the TCRdb table, and some are missing; sequencing was by immunoSEQ multiplex PCR. The sample consists of around 38,000 clones, around 90% of them appearing once. The source material was CD8+ T cells from peripheral blood mononuclear cells, sampled in the third trimester of pregnancy. This clonotype originated in a female donor with multiple sclerosis, enrolled in a pregnancy study.

The CDR3 DNA reads TGCGCCAGCAGCCCACGGGACAGTTCCACCAACGAGCAGTACTTC. Its translation: CASSPRDSSTNEQYF. V gene TRBV4-1 combines with J gene TRBJ2-7; TRBD1 matches 7 bases. Trimming removed 4 bases from V and 5 bases from J; junction bases left unmatched: 11. The CDR3 consists of 15 residues. Germline V lookup: CDR1 MGHRA, CDR2 YSYEKL.